These 27 T cell receptor beta chains were all obtained from the same sample, sequenced in a study of cytomegalovirus exposure and HLA in healthy donors. The method was immunoSEQ multiplex PCR; TCRdb's version includes in-frame clones alone and lacks a portion of them. The repertoire holds 150,000 or so clones, with 87% as singletons. The sequenced sample was PBMCs. These receptor sequences come from a woman aged 25-40 years in good health and CMV-seronegative.

The chain couples TRBV5-4 to TRBJ1-2; D remains ambiguous. The germline V gene has CDR1 SGHNT and CDR2 YYREEE (reference sequence). The ends were cut back, 2 bases at V and 0 bases at J, with 8 bases in the middle. CDR3 size: 14 residues. CDR3 loop: CASSLLPANYGYTF. The DNA for the CDR3 is TGTGCCAGCAGCTTACTACCAGCTAACTATGGCTACACCTTC.

The gene calls are TRBV30 and TRBJ1-1; 7 bases fit TRBD1. The CDR3 has 12 amino acids. The trim removed 1 base at V and 6 bases at J, leaving 2 bases unmatched. Germline CDR1 reads GTSNPN; CDR2 reads SVGIG (reference sequence). The CDR3 DNA is TGTGCCTGGAGTGGACAGGGTTCTGAAGCTTTCTTT. Translation: CAWSGQGSEAFF.

The chain links TRBV29-1 to TRBJ2-1; TRBD2 matches 11 bases. Losses at the gene ends were 0 bases for V and 13 bases for J; bases not matched to a gene: 14. The CDR3 contains 16 residues. CDR1 SQVTM and CDR2 ANQGSEA come from the germline V gene. The CDR3 coding sequence is TGCAGCGTTGAAGATGACGGACTAGCGGGTTTAAGACAACAGTTCTTC. Translating gives CSVEDDGLAGLRQQFF.

V is TRBV11-2 and J is TRBJ1-4, with TRBD1 identical over 10 bases. The CDR3 has 16 residues. CDR1 SGHAT and CDR2 FQNNGV come from the germline V gene. V lost 2 bases to trimming and J lost 7 bases; unmatched junction nucleotides: 7. The CDR3 DNA reads as TGTGCCAGCAGCTTATCTCCCGGGACAGGGGTTGAAAAACTGTTTTTT. Protein product: CASSLSPGTGVEKLFF.

The rearrangement links TRBV2 to TRBJ2-7; TRBD1 is a possible D gene (5 bases). Deletions cut 5 bases from V and 2 bases from J, with 13 bases between. CDR1 SNHLY and CDR2 FYNNEI come from the germline V gene. This CDR3 comprises 14 residues. The CDR3 region is CASSFTGAPYEQYF. CDR3 bases: TGTGCCAGCAGTTTTACAGGAGCACCCTACGAGCAGTACTTC.

This clone showed up just once. This chain links TRBV19 with TRBJ2-2, with 12 bases identical to TRBD2. This CDR3 is 16 amino acids long. Per germline, CDR1 LNHDA and CDR2 SQIVND (reference sequence). The V segment lost 6 bases and the J segment 6 bases; nucleotides outside the gene matches: 8. The CDR3 region has the DNA TGTGCCAGTAGGCACGGACTAGCGGGATCCGCCGGGGAGCTGTTTTTT. Its translation is CASRHGLAGSAGELFF.

This clone was observed a handful of times. The chain employs TRBV6-1 and TRBJ1-1, with 8 bases aligning to TRBD1. From germline, CDR1 is MNHNS and CDR2 SASEGT. CDR3 length: 15 amino acids. The J segment lost 4 bases and the V segment lost 2 bases, leaving 6 bases of the junction unmatched. CDR3 nucleotides: TGTGCCAGCAGTGAATCACAGGGGGATGCCACTGAAGCTTTCTTT. Translation gives CASSESQGDATEAFF.

The chain employs TRBV6-6 and TRBJ2-2; D might be TRBD1 (6 bases). V was clipped by 7 bases and J by 4 bases, with 10 bases between them. Germline assignment: CDR1 MNHNY and CDR2 SVGAGI (reference sequence). The CDR3 contains 13 residues. CDR3 nucleotide sequence: TGTGCCAGCATCACAGGGACCACCGGGGAGCTGTTTTTT. Protein sequence: CASITGTTGELFF.

CDR3 DNA: TGCGCCAGCAGATCTACGACAGTCGGCCTCGAGCAGTACTTC. Translation: CASRSTTVGLEQYF. The chain carries TRBV5-1 and TRBJ2-7; D may be TRBD1 (5 bases). The germline CDR1 and CDR2 sequences are SGHRS and YFSETQ. This CDR3 spans 14 amino acids. The V end was cut by 5 bases, the J end by 6 bases, with 18 bases between.

V is TRBV27 and J is TRBJ1-2, with no clear D. Germline values: CDR1 MNHEY, CDR2 SMNVEV (reference sequence). The germline V and J ends were trimmed by 2 bases and 5 bases, with 12 bases remaining between them. The CDR3 sequence is 14 residues long. This CDR3 reads CASSLRGIGYGYTF. DNA for the CDR3: TGTGCCAGCAGTTTACGGGGAATTGGTTATGGCTACACCTTC.

V and J are TRBV10-2 and TRBJ2-7; 13 bases match TRBD2. This CDR3 is 16 amino acids long. Germline V gene data show CDR1 as WSHSY and CDR2 as SAAADI. With V trimmed by 10 bases and J by 0 bases, 9 bases remained unmatched. The CDR3 is CATPGTSGDGSYEQYF. In DNA, the CDR3 is TGCGCCACCCCAGGGACTAGCGGGGACGGCTCCTACGAGCAGTACTTC.

This clone was detected only once. The V gene is TRBV10-3, the J gene TRBJ1-2; tentative D call: TRBD1 (6 bases). The CDR3 covers 11 residues. The V end was cut by 7 bases, the J end by 3 bases, with 6 bases between. CDR1 and CDR2 from the germline V gene are ENHRY and SYGVKD. The CDR3 spells CAITGDYGYTF. The CDR3 DNA reads as TGTGCCATCACAGGGGACTATGGCTACACCTTC.

The chain recombines TRBV5-8 with TRBJ2-7, with 7 bases matching TRBD2. V gave up 6 bases and J gave up 3 bases; unmatched junction bases: 3. Germline CDR1 reads SGHTS; CDR2 reads YDEGEE. This CDR3 comprises 12 residues. This CDR3 reads CASTLADYEQYF. CDR3 DNA: TGTGCCAGCACCCTAGCGGACTACGAGCAGTACTTC.

The chain employs TRBV2 and TRBJ1-1, with TRBD1 matching 7 bases. CDR1 is SNHLY and CDR2 is FYNNEI in the germline V gene. J gave up 3 bases and V 3 bases, and 7 bases lay outside the gene matches. The CDR3 consists of 15 residues. Here the CDR3 DNA reads TGTGCCAGCAGTGAGAACCTTCAGGGGGACACTGAAGCTTTCTTT. Amino acid sequence: CASSENLQGDTEAFF.

The chain links TRBV15 to TRBJ2-7; possibly TRBD1 for D (5 bases). V lost 0 bases, J lost 4 bases, and 10 bases lay in between. CDR1 is LNHNV and CDR2 is YYDKDF in the germline V gene (reference sequence). The CDR3 runs 14 residues. CDR3 nucleotide sequence: TGTGCCACCAGCAGAGACAGGGTGTATTACGAGCAGTACTTC. As protein: CATSRDRVYYEQYF.

The chain joins TRBV11-2 to TRBJ2-1; no reliable D call. This CDR3 region has 14 residues. V lost 11 bases and J lost 1, with 15 bases in between. The germline gives CDR1 SGHAT, CDR2 FQNNGV. The DNA for the CDR3 is TGTGCCGTCGCTAGTTTTGGTTCCTACAATGAGCAGTTCTTC. Translated: CAVASFGSYNEQFF.

This clone was seen a handful of times. The rearrangement links TRBV5-4 to TRBJ2-2; D perhaps matches TRBD2 (5 bases). From germline, CDR1 is SGHNT and CDR2 YYREEE (reference sequence). This CDR3 is built from 13 residues. Trimming cost V 4 bases and J 5 bases, with 9 bases left between them. The chain's CDR3 is CASSTSGTGELFF. CDR3 sequence (DNA): TGTGCCAGCAGCACCTCGGGGACCGGGGAGCTGTTTTTT.

This chain uses TRBV5-4 with TRBJ2-1, with D perhaps matching TRBD1 (5 bases). Germline assignment: CDR1 SGHNT and CDR2 YYREEE (reference sequence). The CDR3 is 14 amino acids. Deletions cut 4 bases from V and 1 base from J, with 9 bases between. Written as DNA, the CDR3 is TGTGCCAGCAGCAGCAAGGGGTCCTACAATGAGCAGTTCTTC. It specifies CASSSKGSYNEQFF.

The chain recombines TRBV2 with TRBJ2-7; 8 nucleotides agree with TRBD1. V dropped 0 bases and J dropped 2; count of bases not matched to a gene: 15. Germline V CDR1 and CDR2: SNHLY, FYNNEI. The CDR3 runs to 19 residues. The CDR3 DNA reads TGTGCCAGCAGTGAAGCGCTGTGGACAGGGTGGTATTGGACCTACGAGCAGTACTTC. Protein product: CASSEALWTGWYWTYEQYF.

The DNA for the CDR3 is TGTGCCAGCAGCTTAGCTTTTCCGGCCGCCGACAGGGTGCTCAACTACGAGCAGTACTTC. Translating it yields CASSLAFPAADRVLNYEQYF. The V call is TRBV7-8, the J call TRBJ2-7, with 7 bases identical to TRBD1. The CDR3 is made up of 20 amino acids. Germline V gene sequence: CDR1 SGHVS, CDR2 FQNEAQ. J gave up 3 bases and V 0 bases, and 20 bases lay outside the gene matches.

The genes are TRBV7-8 and TRBJ2-7, with TRBD1 as a possible D gene (6 bases). Between the trimmed V and J ends, which lost 1 base and 3 bases, there was a span of 16 bases. Germline CDR1 reads SGHVS; CDR2 reads FQNEAQ. CDR3 length equals 16 residues. The CDR3 reads CASSLVQGPIGYEQYF. In nucleotides, the CDR3 is TGTGCCAGCAGCTTAGTTCAGGGGCCGATAGGCTACGAGCAGTACTTC.

V gene TRBV30 combines with J gene TRBJ1-1, with 8 bases matching TRBD1. The CDR3 sequence is 12 residues long. Germline lookup yields CDR1 GTSNPN and CDR2 SVGIG (reference sequence). V lost 1 base to trimming and J lost 10 bases; unmatched junction nucleotides: 5. Here the CDR3 reads CAWSGDRGRAFF. The CDR3 region has the DNA TGTGCCTGGAGTGGAGACAGGGGTAGAGCTTTCTTT.

This rearrangement joins TRBV5-1 to TRBJ2-4; 15 nucleotides align to TRBD2. Germline values: CDR1 SGHRS, CDR2 YFSETQ. Trimming at V came to 3 bases and at J to 9 bases, leaving 4 bases not matched to a gene. The length of the CDR3 is 15 residues. The DNA of the CDR3 is TGCGCCAGCAGCTGGACTAGCGGGGGGGCCGGCATTCAGTACTTC. It codes for CASSWTSGGAGIQYF.

This clone occurred once. V gene TRBV23-1 combines with J gene TRBJ1-6; D perhaps matches TRBD1 (6 bases). TRBV23-1 is recorded as an ORF, its role being uncertain. CDR3 length: 19 amino acids. V shed 0 bases and J shed 8 bases, with 23 bases lying between them. The DNA for the CDR3 is TGCGCCAGCAGTCAATCGGACAGAATCGAGTCGTGGGTGGATTCACCCCTCCACTTT. Protein product: CASSQSDRIESWVDSPLHF.

The chain carries TRBV18 and TRBJ2-3; 7 nucleotides agree with TRBD2. The CDR3 length is 13 residues. V trimming: 6 bases; J trimming: 1 base; junction bases outside the gene matches: 1. Germline lookup yields CDR1 KGHSH and CDR2 LQKENI. In DNA, the CDR3 is TGTGCCAGCTCGGCGGGGGGCACAGATACGCAGTATTTT. It encodes CASSAGGTDTQYF.

This clone occurred a few times. This chain uses TRBV4-1 with TRBJ1-2; a possible D gene is TRBD1 (6 bases). CDR1 and CDR2 from the germline V gene are MGHRA and YSYEKL. The CDR3 length is 12 residues. Trimming took 6 bases from V and 5 from J, leaving 10 bases between them. The CDR3 coding sequence is TGCGCCAGCAGTGTAGGGGGATATGGCTACACCTTC. It specifies CASSVGGYGYTF.

This chain's CDR3 is CASNLESGGTTDTQYF. In DNA, the CDR3 is TGTGCCAGCAACCTCGAGAGCGGGGGGACTACAGATACGCAGTATTTT. The rearrangement uses TRBV2 and TRBJ2-3; TRBD2 matches at 9 bases. Germline values: CDR1 SNHLY, CDR2 FYNNEI. The trim removed 7 bases at V and 3 bases at J, leaving 11 bases unmatched. The CDR3 is 16 amino acids.